The entry below describes one TCR beta chain. These data come from a study of blood T cell repertoires in COVID-19. Whole-study context: Acute-phase and convalescent COVID-19 samples originated in the United States, Italy and Spain.

Produced via immunoSEQ multiplex PCR; TCRdb's table is partial and in-frame only. The sample records 300,000 to 350,000 clones, approximately 88% being singletons. The sequence derives from a young man who had recovered from COVID-19. What was sequenced was PBMCs or T cells enriched from blood (not recorded which).

CDR3 residues: CASSPDRDRHYNEQFF. The CDR3 DNA follows: TGTGCCAGCAGCCCTGACCGGGACAGGCACTACAATGAGCAGTTCTTC. The chain carries TRBV3-1 (or the pseudogene TRBV3-2) and TRBJ2-1; 8 positions match TRBD1. Germline V gives CDR1 LGHDT, CDR2 YNNKEL (reference sequence). Germline trimming cut 4 bases from V and 3 bases from J; bases unmatched to any gene: 8. This CDR3 spans 16 amino acids.